This record looks at one T cell receptor (beta chain) sequence and its context. The data are from a study of blood T cell repertoires in COVID-19. Across the study: The United States, Italy and Spain were the sources of the acute and convalescent COVID-19 samples. In each case, the material was cDNA or gDNA derived from T cells, B-cell-depleted T cells, or PBMCs.

How the authors handled the data: Nucleated cell number was recorded as an estimate derived from reference gene primer amplification. Profiled with immunoSEQ multiplex PCR; TCRdb holds only in-frame clones, not every one. From that table come the V and J calls and clone size; the DNA was used to work out D and trimming. The repertoire holds more than 100,000 clones, under 90% seen once, with more than 2% in the top ten. The study drew participants aged about 18 to 89 years from fewer than 30 US areas. There are 22 residues in the CDR3. CDR1 is SNHLY and CDR2 is FYNNEI in the germline V gene. Between the trimmed V and J ends, which lost 0 bases and 0 bases, there was a span of 27 bases.

Source material: PBMCs or T cells enriched from blood (not recorded which). This TCR was recovered from a middle-aged man with acute COVID-19. The chain couples TRBV2 to TRBJ2-1; possibly TRBD2 for D (7 bases). This CDR3 reads CASSEALGGAYPPHSSYNEQFF. In DNA, the CDR3 is TGTGCCAGCAGTGAAGCGTTAGGGGGGGCATACCCGCCTCACAGCTCCTACAATGAGCAGTTCTTC.